This TCR beta chain was documented in a study of blood T cells in healthy people across ages. Study-wide findings and caveats: What prevented conclusive comparison of naive and antigen-experienced cells was that PBMCs were unsorted. More naive CD4+ cells and higher diversity marked long-lived donors relative to aged donors. The percentage of naive T cells correlated strongly with TCR beta diversity.

Ten or more counts support this clonotype. The antigen is not known. Germline assignment: CDR1 SGHVS and CDR2 FNYEAQ. Trimming cost V 5 bases and J 0 bases; bases outside gene matches: 6. This CDR3 is built from 16 residues. Primers used in a second PCR of about 6 to 11 cycles were a sample-barcoded 5' primer and a J-beta primer mix. At least 3 million CDR3-containing paired-end reads were obtained per sample. TCRdb re-called the 5' RACE reads with MiXCR, one entry per CDR3 protein. The table records just under 900,000 distinct CDR3 sequences, about 30% of them present only once. The V gene is TRBV7-6, the J gene TRBJ2-3, with 9 bases lining up with TRBD2. The receptor was derived from a woman over 75 in good health. The source material was blood. The DNA of the CDR3 is TGTGCCAGCAGCCCCATGGCGGGGGGGAGCACAGATACGCAGTATTTT. Its protein product is CASSPMAGGSTDTQYF. Full variable domain (outside the CDR3, taken from reference TRBV7-6 and TRBJ2-3): GAGVSQSPRYKVTKRGQDVALRCDPISGHVSLYWYRQALGQGPEFLTYFNYEAQQDKSGLPNDRFSAERPEGSISTLTIQRTEQRDSAMYRCASSPMAGGSTDTQYFGPGTRLTVL.